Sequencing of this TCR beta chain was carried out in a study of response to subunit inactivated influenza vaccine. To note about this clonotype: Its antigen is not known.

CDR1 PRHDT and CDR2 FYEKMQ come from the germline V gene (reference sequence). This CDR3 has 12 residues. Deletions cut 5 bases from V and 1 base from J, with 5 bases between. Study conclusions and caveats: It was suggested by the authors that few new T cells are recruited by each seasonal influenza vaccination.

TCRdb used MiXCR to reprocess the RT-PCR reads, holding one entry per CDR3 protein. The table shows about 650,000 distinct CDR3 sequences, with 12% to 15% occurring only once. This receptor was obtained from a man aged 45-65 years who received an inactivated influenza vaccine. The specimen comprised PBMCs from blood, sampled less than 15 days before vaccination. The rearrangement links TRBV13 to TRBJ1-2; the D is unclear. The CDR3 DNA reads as TGTGCCAGCAGCACACGTAACTATGGCTACACCTTC. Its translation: CASSTRNYGYTF.